The 24 T cell receptor beta chains below all came from one sample that was sequenced in a study of beta chain features in type 1 diabetes. Expressed TCRB transcripts were sequenced after all isolated RNA was converted to cDNA. The repertoire was sequenced with immunoSEQ multiplex PCR; TCRdb's copy has only in-frame clones and lacks some. The table shows about half a million clones, with 11% occurring only once. Sequenced input: naive CD4+ T cells from blood. The receptors were gathered from a woman in her late teens or twenties in good health.

This clone has just a few counts. Distinct nucleotide sequences in the sample also encode this CDR3. This chain connects TRBV7-3 to TRBJ2-3, with unresolved D. V lost 4 bases and J 4 bases, leaving 9 bases between the germline ends. CDR3 length: 13 amino acids. In germline, CDR1 is SGHTA, CDR2 FQGTGA. The CDR3 DNA reads TGTGCCAGCAGCTCCAGTGGGGCAGATACGCAGTATTTT. This translates into CASSSSGADTQYF.

This chain connects TRBV30 to TRBJ1-5, with D tentatively TRBD1 (5 bases). Germline values: CDR1 GTSNPN, CDR2 SVGIG (reference sequence). The CDR3 runs to 14 residues. V was cut by 3 bases and J by 0 bases, with 9 bases left in between. CDR3 bases: TGTGCCTGGAGGGGACCCCATAGCAATCAGCCCCAGCATTTT. This sequence encodes CAWRGPHSNQPQHF.

This chain connects TRBV29-1 to TRBJ2-1; possible D gene TRBD1, 7 bases. The length of the CDR3 is 12 residues. Germline CDR1 is SQVTM and CDR2 is ANQGSEA. Deletions cut 7 bases from V and 13 bases from J, with 20 bases between. CDR3 region: CSATTGDRRQFF. The CDR3 region has the DNA TGCAGCGCAACTACGGGGGACAGAAGACAGTTCTTC.

This clone was observed a few times. V usage is TRBV6-5 and J usage is TRBJ1-6, with TRBD1 as a possible D gene (6 bases). Germline V gene data show CDR1 as MNHEY and CDR2 as SVGAGI. Trimming shortened V by 0 bases and J by 10 bases, and 16 bases separated the two germline ends. The CDR3 is 16 amino acids. CDR3 coding DNA: TGTGCCAGCAGTTACTCGAGTAGGGGGGCGATCTCACCCCTCCACTTT. Amino acid sequence: CASSYSSRGAISPLHF.

This rearrangement joins TRBV9 to TRBJ2-4; 7 bases are a match to TRBD1. Germline lookup yields CDR1 SGDLS and CDR2 YYNGEE. V lost 3 bases, J lost 0 bases, and 9 bases stayed unmatched. The length of the CDR3 is 17 residues. CDR3 residues: CASSAGQGVLAKNIQYF. In DNA form, the CDR3 reads TGTGCCAGCAGCGCGGGCCAGGGGGTTCTAGCCAAAAACATTCAGTACTTC.

This clone was picked up a small number of times. J is TRBJ2-7 and V is TRBV5-1; 9 nucleotides align to TRBD1. The CDR3 loop spans 18 amino acids. Per the germline V gene, CDR1 is SGHRS and CDR2 is YFSETQ. Trimming at V came to 4 bases and at J to 2 bases, leaving 16 bases not matched to a gene. The CDR3 sequence is CASSLGQGGPPNTYEQYF. CDR3 nucleotide sequence: TGCGCCAGCAGCCTGGGACAGGGAGGCCCTCCTAATACCTACGAGCAGTACTTC.

This chain links TRBV7-3 with TRBJ2-2; D unclear. Trimming cost V 5 bases and J 7 bases, with 11 bases left between them. Germline-derived CDR1 and CDR2 are SGHTA and FQGTGA. CDR3 length equals 13 residues. CDR3 coding DNA: TGTGCCAGCAGCCCAAAATGGGGCGGGGAGCTGTTTTTT. Protein: CASSPKWGGELFF.

This clone was found a few times. The rearrangement links TRBV28 to TRBJ1-2, with D possibly being TRBD1 (6 bases). Trimming took off 5 bases at V and 1 base at J, with 17 bases between the two ends. This CDR3 is 16 amino acids long. The germline V gene encodes CDR1 MDHEN and CDR2 SYDVKM. CDR3 sequence reads: CASSPIPDSLNYGYTF. CDR3 bases: TGTGCCAGCAGTCCTATACCGGACAGCCTTAACTATGGCTACACCTTC.

The rearrangement uses TRBV20-1 and TRBJ1-3; unclear D gene. The CDR3 spans 11 residues. Trimming removed 6 bases at V and 3 bases at J, with 6 bases between. From germline, CDR1 is DFQATT and CDR2 SNEGSKA (reference sequence). The CDR3 DNA reads as TGCAGTGCAACAGTTGGAAACACCATATATTTT. It translates to CSATVGNTIYF.

This clone was seen a handful of times. The chain joins TRBV7-2 to TRBJ2-4, with D possibly matching TRBD1 (5 bases). The CDR3 totals 16 residues. CDR1 is SGHTA, CDR2 FQGNSA, per germline. V lost 3 bases and J 3 bases, leaving 15 bases between the germline ends. CDR3 sequence reads: CASSFGHRMGKNIQYF. In DNA, the CDR3 is TGTGCCAGCAGCTTCGGACATCGCATGGGCAAAAACATTCAGTACTTC. The full variable domain, completed using reference TRBV7-2 and TRBJ2-4, is GAGVSQSPSNKVTEKGKDVELRCDPISGHTALYWYRQSLGQGLEFLIYFQGNSAPDKSGLPSDRFSAERTGGSVSTLTIQRTQQEDSAVYLCASSFGHRMGKNIQYFGAGTRLSVL.

This clone was recorded a few times. The chain couples TRBV7-2 to TRBJ2-7, with 9 bases fitting TRBD1. Germline V gene lookup returns CDR1 SGHTA and CDR2 FQGNSA. V was clipped by 5 bases and J by 5 bases; unmatched bases: 7. This CDR3 has 14 residues. CDR3 sequence: CASSTPGQGNEQYF. CDR3 DNA sequence: TGTGCCAGCAGCACTCCGGGACAGGGTAACGAGCAGTACTTC.

This clone showed up just a few times. The same CDR3 is also encoded by other DNA sequences in this sample. This chain uses TRBV7-2 with TRBJ2-5; 7 bases agree with TRBD2. Germline loops: CDR1 SGHTA, CDR2 FQGNSA. The junction had 0 bases not matched to a gene; V was cut back by 1 base and J by 1 base. The CDR3 contains 14 residues. The CDR3 DNA follows: TGTGCCAGCAGCTTAGGCGGGGGCCAAGAGACCCAGTACTTC. Amino acid sequence: CASSLGGGQETQYF.

The V and J genes are TRBV2 and TRBJ2-1; D perhaps matches TRBD1 (5 bases). This CDR3 is 14 amino acids long. The germline V gene encodes CDR1 SNHLY and CDR2 FYNNEI. V lost 7 bases to trimming and J lost 5 bases, with 15 bases between them. The CDR3 nucleotides read TGTGCCAGCAAACGGACACCGGTGGACAATGAGCAGTTCTTC. It codes for CASKRTPVDNEQFF.

This clone was observed at least ten times. The rearrangement uses TRBV10-3 and TRBJ2-4; D is unresolved. Germline assignment: CDR1 ENHRY and CDR2 SYGVKD. Deletions cut 2 bases from V and 7 bases from J, with 12 bases between. CDR3 length equals 14 residues. CDR3 bases: TGTGCCATCAGTGAGACTACTCTACCCAACATTCAGTACTTC. Protein sequence: CAISETTLPNIQYF.

The gene calls are TRBV2 and TRBJ2-7; TRBD1 matches 7 bases. Germline V gene sequence: CDR1 SNHLY, CDR2 FYNNEI. J was trimmed by 1 base and V by 8 bases; bases with no gene match: 5. CDR3 length: 13 amino acids. The CDR3 reads CASQTGLSYEQYF. CDR3 DNA sequence: TGTGCCAGCCAGACAGGGCTGTCCTACGAGCAGTACTTC.

The rearrangement joins TRBV25-1 to TRBJ2-2; D could derive from TRBD1 or TRBD2 (6 bases each). Germline loops: CDR1 MGHDK, CDR2 SYGVNS. This CDR3 is built from 16 residues. V lost 3 bases to trimming and J lost 1 base, with 12 bases between them. DNA for the CDR3: TGTGCCAGCAGTGATGGGGGGCGCGGGAACACCGGGGAGCTGTTTTTT. This encodes CASSDGGRGNTGELFF.

This clone was picked up a small number of times. The V gene is TRBV10-3, the J gene TRBJ2-2, with a weak D call TRBD1 (6 bases). Trimming took off 1 base at V and 1 base at J, with 10 bases between the two ends. Germline V gene data show CDR1 as ENHRY and CDR2 as SYGVKD. The CDR3 is made up of 16 amino acids. CDR3 sequence (DNA): TGTGCCATCAGTGAGTTGGGGGCGAGGAACACCGGGGAGCTGTTTTTT. Its protein is CAISELGARNTGELFF.

The chain is built from TRBV5-1 and TRBJ2-5, with TRBD2 matching over 11 bases. With 4 bases clipped from V and 6 bases from J, the junction kept 14 bases outside the gene matches. CDR1 and CDR2 (germline): SGHRS, YFSETQ. The CDR3 runs to 17 residues. DNA for the CDR3: TGCGCCAGCAGCACTATTTTGCTAGCGGGAGGTGGGAAGACCCAGTACTTC. Its translation is CASSTILLAGGGKTQYF.

The sample holds a few counts of this clone. Here the CDR3 reads CASSIRQGGYSPLHF. The DNA for the CDR3 is TGTGCCAGCAGTATTCGACAGGGGGGGTACTCACCCCTCCACTTT. This chain uses TRBV11-1 with TRBJ1-6, with 9 bases matching TRBD1. Germline loops: CDR1 SGHAT, CDR2 FQDESV (reference sequence). The J segment lost 10 bases and the V segment lost 6 bases, leaving 10 bases of the junction unmatched. This CDR3 spans 15 amino acids.

In this sample, this clone turned up a few times. The genes are TRBV13 and TRBJ1-2; TRBD1 agrees at 7 bases. The germline gives CDR1 PRHDT, CDR2 FYEKMQ (reference sequence). The CDR3 length is 17 residues. Unmatched junction bases numbered 9, after V lost 1 base and J lost 1 base. As DNA, the CDR3 is TGTGCCAGCAGCTTAGTCTCGTGGGACAGCCGTAACTATGGCTACACCTTC. Protein sequence: CASSLVSWDSRNYGYTF.

The rearrangement joins TRBV2 to TRBJ1-4; 8 nucleotides line up with TRBD1. Looked up from germline, CDR1 is SNHLY and CDR2 is FYNNEI. V was pared by 8 bases and J by 8 bases, with 7 bases of the junction left unmatched. This CDR3 is 13 amino acids long. In DNA form, the CDR3 reads TGTGCCAGCCACGGGACAGGTGACGAAAAACTGTTTTTT. Residues: CASHGTGDEKLFF.

V usage is TRBV7-2 and J usage is TRBJ2-7; D unresolved. The germline gives CDR1 SGHTA, CDR2 FQGNSA. The length of the CDR3 is 14 residues. With 0 bases removed from V and 4 bases from J, the gap between germline ends came to 10 bases. CDR3 sequence reads: CASSLAAPEYEQYF. The CDR3 nucleotides read TGTGCCAGCAGCTTAGCGGCCCCGGAATACGAGCAGTACTTC.

The chain links TRBV25-1 to TRBJ1-6, with D possibly matching TRBD1 (5 bases). Trimming cost V 4 bases and J 8 bases, with 15 bases left between them. Looked up from germline, CDR1 is MGHDK and CDR2 is SYGVNS. This CDR3 comprises 15 residues. This chain's CDR3 is CASSGRGSVDSPLHF. The CDR3 DNA reads TGTGCCAGCAGTGGAAGGGGTTCAGTGGATTCACCCCTCCACTTT.

The sample holds a few counts of this clone. The chain couples TRBV29-1 to TRBJ1-1; TRBD1 matches at 10 bases. CDR1 SQVTM and CDR2 ANQGSEA come from the germline V gene. The length of the CDR3 is 13 residues. V trimming: 4 bases; J trimming: 7 bases; junction bases outside the gene matches: 6. The CDR3 DNA follows: TGCAGCGTTGGGGGACAGGGGCTTTTTGAAGCTTTCTTT. It codes for CSVGGQGLFEAFF.